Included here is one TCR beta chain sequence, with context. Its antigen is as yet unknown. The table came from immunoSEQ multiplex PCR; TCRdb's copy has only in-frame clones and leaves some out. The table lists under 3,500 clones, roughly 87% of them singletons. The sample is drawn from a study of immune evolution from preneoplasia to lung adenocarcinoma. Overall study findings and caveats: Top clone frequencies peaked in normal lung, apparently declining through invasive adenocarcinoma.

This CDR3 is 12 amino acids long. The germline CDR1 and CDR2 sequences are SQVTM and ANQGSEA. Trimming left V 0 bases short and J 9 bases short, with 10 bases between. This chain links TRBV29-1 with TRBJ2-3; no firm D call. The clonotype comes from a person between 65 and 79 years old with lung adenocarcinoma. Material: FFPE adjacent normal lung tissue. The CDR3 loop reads CSVEDGVQTQYF. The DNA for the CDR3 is TGCAGCGTTGAAGACGGCGTTCAGACGCAGTATTTT.